This T cell receptor (beta chain) was sequenced in a study of pediatric ulcerative colitis. Sequencing was performed with immunoSEQ multiplex PCR; in TCRdb, only in-frame clones are kept and a portion is missing. This sample has around 12,000 clones, with more than 70% found just once. The V gene's germline CDR1 is MNHNY and CDR2 SVGAGI (reference sequence). This CDR3 region has 13 residues. Trimming removed 6 bases from V and 3 bases from J, with 12 bases in between. General study results and limits: A couple of patients had blood samples with substantially reduced template counts.

One to two pinch biopsies were taken from the rectum during colonoscopy. This clone was found once. The antigen remains undetermined. The V and J genes are TRBV6-6 and TRBJ2-7; D gene ambiguous. The clonotype originates from a boy younger than 18 who was a control in a study of pediatric ulcerative colitis. The sequencing input was gut tissue. The DNA for the CDR3 is TGTGCCAGCAGGGATTCCTTTCTCTACGAGCAGTACTTC. Its protein product is CASRDSFLYEQYF.